The present TCR beta chain was sequenced within a study of shared clonotypes between healthy human individuals. Study outcomes and limitations: In general, naive subsets displayed greater estimated richness than memory subsets did. It was only blood that was sampled, and tissue repertoires likely differ.

Per the germline V gene, CDR1 is PRHDT and CDR2 is FYEKMQ (reference sequence). CDR3 length: 16 residues. The V gene end was trimmed by 3 bases and the J gene end by 9 bases; junction bases not matched to a gene: 10. Deep level was the assay's run setting. Only in-frame clones appear in the TCRdb table, and some are missing; sequencing was by immunoSEQ multiplex PCR. This sample yields hundreds of thousands of clones, of which about three quarters are seen a single time; around 1.8% belongs to the top ten. To note about this clone: Antigen specificity is unknown.

The sequenced sample consisted of memory CD4+ T cells sorted from blood. Subset here: CD45RA-negative fraction. The sequence derives from a woman between 25 and 40 years old in good health. The genes are TRBV13 and TRBJ2-2, with 10 nucleotides matching TRBD2. The CDR3 loop reads CASSFRTSGGGRELFF. In nucleotides, the CDR3 is TGTGCCAGCAGCTTCCGGACTAGCGGAGGGGGGCGGGAGCTGTTTTTT.